A single sample is the source of the 29 T cell receptor beta chains below, sequenced in a study of T cells in Graves' hyperthyroidism and ophthalmopathy. RNA transcripts gave rise to amplified TCR beta CDR3 regions. An initial round of RT-PCR targeting the TCR CDR3 relied on the HTBI primer set. TCRdb independently ran MiXCR on the multiplex PCR reads; one entry per CDR3 protein. The table lists almost 600,000 distinct CDR3 sequences, under 60% of them singletons. The material sequenced was peripheral blood or thyroid tissue (not recorded which). Source of these receptors: a woman aged 18-30 years with Graves' hyperthyroidism.

This clonotype was detected ten times or more. The V and J genes are TRBV24-1 and TRBJ2-2; D is unclear. Germline V CDR1 and CDR2: KGHDR, SFDVKD. The germline V and J ends were trimmed by 6 bases and 0 bases, with 4 bases remaining between them. This CDR3 is built from 13 residues. In DNA form, the CDR3 reads TGTGCCACCAGTTCAACGAACACCGGGGAGCTGTTTTTT. It specifies CATSSTNTGELFF.

This clonotype showed up many times. This chain connects TRBV24-1 to TRBJ1-5; the match to TRBD1 covers 10 bases. CDR3 length: 15 residues. Germline-derived CDR1 and CDR2 are KGHDR and SFDVKD. V was pared by 4 bases and J by 6 bases, with 5 bases of the junction left unmatched. The CDR3 DNA is TGTGCCACCAGTGACCGGACAGGGGGAGGTCAGCCCCAGCATTTT. Protein: CATSDRTGGGQPQHF.

A word on this clonotype: A much bigger clone sits one base away, suggesting this may be a read error. The chain joins TRBV20-1 to TRBJ2-7, with D perhaps TRBD1 (6 bases). The germline CDR1 and CDR2 sequences are DFQATT and SNEGSKA (reference sequence). This CDR3 comprises 15 residues. The CDR3 DNA reads as TGCAGTGCTAGAAGGACAGATAAGGGGGTATACGGGCAGTACTTC. Translating gives CSARRTDKGVYGQYF.

This sequence joins TRBV7-3 and TRBJ1-3; 7 nucleotides align to TRBD1. V trimming: 2 bases; J trimming: 3 bases; junction bases outside the gene matches: 4. The CDR3 length is 15 residues. Germline-derived CDR1 and CDR2 are SGHTA and FQGTGA. This CDR3 reads CASSLDRAGGNTIYF. The CDR3 bases are TGTGCCAGCAGCTTAGACAGGGCGGGTGGAAACACCATATATTTT. Combining the CDR3 with reference TRBV7-3 and TRBJ1-3 gives the whole variable domain GAGVSQTPSNKVTEKGKYVELRCDPISGHTALYWYRQSLGQGPEFLIYFQGTGAADDSGLPNDRFFAVRPEGSVSTLKIQRTERGDSAVYLCASSLDRAGGNTIYFGEGSWLTVV.

The chain carries TRBV7-3 and TRBJ2-1; D gene uncertain. Between the trimmed V and J ends, which lost 5 bases and 6 bases, there was a span of 14 bases. This CDR3 is 14 amino acids long. Germline V gene sequence: CDR1 SGHTA, CDR2 FQGTGA. The CDR3 here is CASSPLGSGNEQFF. DNA of the CDR3: TGTGCCAGCAGCCCCTTAGGGTCGGGCAATGAGCAGTTCTTC.

This clonotype was detected a few times. The chain links TRBV5-1 to TRBJ2-1; 8 nucleotides line up with TRBD2. Per the germline V gene, CDR1 is SGHRS and CDR2 is YFSETQ. The CDR3 contains 12 residues. The junction had 9 bases not matched to a gene; V was cut back by 4 bases and J by 15 bases. The DNA for the CDR3 is TGCGCCAGCAGCACCGAAGCGGGAGTAGCGTTCTTC. Protein product: CASSTEAGVAFF.

In its sample, this clonotype was seen many times. The V and J genes are TRBV12-3 or TRBV12-4 and TRBJ1-3, with D perhaps matching TRBD1 (6 bases). The CDR3 runs 14 residues. V lost 5 bases and J lost 1, with 9 bases in between. The CDR3, as DNA: TGTGCCAGCAGTACACAGGGTTCTGGAAACACCATATATTTT. This sequence encodes CASSTQGSGNTIYF.

This clonotype has ten or more counts. The chain couples TRBV5-8 to TRBJ2-7; the match to TRBD2 covers 13 bases. The germline CDR1 and CDR2 sequences are SGHTS and YDEGEE. V was pared by 1 base and J by 10 bases, with 5 bases of the junction left unmatched. This CDR3 comprises 14 residues. The CDR3 sequence is CASSLTSGRAVQYF. The CDR3 DNA sequence: TGTGCCAGCAGCTTGACTAGCGGGAGGGCGGTACAGTACTTC. The entire variable domain, with the rest obtained from reference TRBV5-8 and TRBJ2-7, is as follows: EAGVTQSPTHLIKTRGQQATLRCSPISGHTSVYWYQQALGLGLQFLLWYDEGEERNRGNFPPRFSGRQFPNYSSELNVNALELEDSALYLCASSLTSGRAVQYFGPGTRLTVT.

At least ten counts were recorded for this clonotype. V and J are TRBV6-5 and TRBJ1-1; D is uncertain. This CDR3 is built from 15 residues. Germline V gives CDR1 MNHEY, CDR2 SVGAGI. The V and J ends lost 5 bases and 0 bases respectively, with 13 bases between them. In DNA form, the CDR3 reads TGTGCCAGCAGTCTGGACCGTCTCATGAACACTGAAGCTTTCTTT. The encoded protein is CASSLDRLMNTEAFF.

The V gene is TRBV3-1, the J gene TRBJ1-4; tentative D call: TRBD1 (6 bases). This CDR3 contains 16 residues. Trimming removed 4 bases at V and 4 bases at J, with 16 bases between. Germline V gives CDR1 LGHDT, CDR2 YNNKEL (reference sequence). This chain's CDR3 is CASSPERGGLNEKLFF. CDR3 DNA sequence: TGTGCCAGCAGCCCCGAACGAGGGGGGCTTAATGAAAAACTGTTTTTT.

This chain connects TRBV25-1 to TRBJ1-5; no definite D call. V was trimmed by 8 bases and J by 0 bases, leaving 35 bases between them. CDR1 MGHDK and CDR2 SYGVNS come from the germline V gene. There are 22 residues in the CDR3. CDR3 region: CASSSGVCHTHDALCSNQPQHF. The CDR3 DNA follows: TGTGCCAGCTCCTCTGGGGTTTGCCACACTCATGATGCACTGTGTAGCAATCAGCCCCAGCATTTT.

This clonotype was picked up many times. V is TRBV5-1 and J is TRBJ1-2; TRBD1 matches 12 bases. Per germline, CDR1 SGHRS and CDR2 YFSETQ. Trimming took 4 bases from V and 5 from J; bases not matched to a gene: 9. CDR3 length: 16 amino acids. In DNA form, the CDR3 reads TGCGCCAGCAGCGGGACAGGGGGCTCGATTATATATGGCTACACCTTC. It yields the protein CASSGTGGSIIYGYTF.

The table lists this clonotype with a few counts. The V and J genes are TRBV5-1 and TRBJ2-2, with TRBD2 as a possible D gene (6 bases). From germline, CDR1 is SGHRS and CDR2 YFSETQ. V was cut by 8 bases and J by 5 bases, with 19 bases left in between. The CDR3 is 15 amino acids. CDR3 region: CASVPGLQLTGELFF. In DNA, the CDR3 is TGCGCCAGTGTGCCGGGACTCCAACTTACCGGGGAGCTGTTTTTT.

The rearrangement links TRBV7-8 to TRBJ2-4; D could derive from TRBD1 or TRBD2 (6 bases each). This CDR3 has 18 residues. Trimming stripped 5 bases from V and 1 base from J, with 21 bases between. Germline values: CDR1 SGHVS, CDR2 FQNEAQ. CDR3 bases: TGTGCCAGCAGCGCGGGCTGGGGAGGCCAGGGGGCCAAAAACATTCAGTACTTC. Amino acids: CASSAGWGGQGAKNIQYF.

This clonotype has at least ten counts. The V gene is TRBV7-3, the J gene TRBJ2-2; weak D call: TRBD1 (6 bases). This CDR3 region has 15 residues. Germline CDR1 SGHTA, CDR2 FQGTGA. V lost 1 base to trimming and J lost 7 bases, with 13 bases between them. Here the CDR3 reads CASSLRGSRGGELFF. The CDR3 region has the DNA TGTGCCAGCAGCTTAAGAGGGAGCAGGGGCGGGGAGCTGTTTTTT.

This clonotype was picked up a small number of times. The rearrangement links TRBV24-1 to TRBJ2-2, with TRBD1 as a possible D gene (5 bases). With 4 bases removed from V and 1 base from J, the gap between germline ends came to 15 bases. The CDR3 spans 17 residues. The germline V gene has CDR1 KGHDR and CDR2 SFDVKD. The CDR3 protein is CATSDQRQRGNTGELFF. In nucleotides, the CDR3 is TGTGCCACCAGTGACCAAAGACAGAGAGGGAACACCGGGGAGCTGTTTTTT.

The chain has TRBV10-3 and TRBJ1-2; unclear D gene. CDR1 and CDR2 from the germline V gene are ENHRY and SYGVKD. The V gene lost 2 bases and the J gene lost 6 bases, with 13 bases spanning the gap. This CDR3 region has 14 residues. CDR3 DNA sequence: TGTGCCATCAGTGAGGGGCAGTTAGACAATGGCTACACCTTC. Its protein is CAISEGQLDNGYTF.

This clonotype was found many times. This chain links TRBV7-2 with TRBJ2-7, with D perhaps TRBD1 (6 bases). The CDR3 is 14 residues long. Germline CDR1 is SGHTA and CDR2 is FQGNSA. Trimming removed 5 bases at V and 0 bases at J, with 11 bases between. The CDR3 nucleotides read TGTGCCAGCAGCCTTAGACAGGACTCCTACGAGCAGTACTTC. Encoded protein: CASSLRQDSYEQYF.

Here the CDR3 reads CSVTGTGVEEKLFF. The CDR3 region has the DNA TGCAGCGTGACCGGGACAGGGGTAGAAGAAAAACTGTTTTTT. The chain is built from TRBV29-1 and TRBJ1-4; TRBD1 aligns across 10 bases. V gave up 6 bases and J gave up 8 bases; unmatched junction bases: 9. Germline V gene sequence: CDR1 SQVTM, CDR2 ANQGSEA. CDR3 size: 14 residues.

This clonotype came up many times. This chain connects TRBV20-1 to TRBJ2-7; D remains ambiguous. The CDR3 contains 14 residues. V lost 3 bases and J 3 bases, leaving 15 bases between the germline ends. The germline gives CDR1 DFQATT, CDR2 SNEGSKA (reference sequence). The CDR3 region is CSASPDDPVYEQYF. Written as DNA, the CDR3 is TGCAGTGCTAGCCCGGACGACCCTGTCTACGAGCAGTACTTC.

The chain has TRBV2 and TRBJ1-1, with 7 bases matching TRBD1. CDR3 length: 16 amino acids. V lost 1 base and J lost 3; bases outside the gene matches: 8. The germline gives CDR1 SNHLY, CDR2 FYNNEI. CDR3 loop: CASSEVGRQGYTEAFF. The CDR3 DNA sequence: TGTGCCAGCAGTGAAGTGGGGCGACAGGGCTACACTGAAGCTTTCTTT.

The chain links TRBV6-2 or TRBV6-3 to TRBJ2-2; no definite D call. Trimming stripped 2 bases from V and 3 bases from J, with 13 bases between. CDR3 size: 16 residues. Per the germline V gene, CDR1 is MNHEY and CDR2 is SVGEGT. CDR3 nucleotides: TGTGCCAGCAGTTACGGGCCAGAAAGGGACACCGGGGAGCTGTTTTTT. It encodes CASSYGPERDTGELFF.

On this clonotype itself: The junction differs from germline at one of its ends, possibly a read error. The chain carries TRBV7-2 and TRBJ1-4, with D tentatively TRBD1 (6 bases). CDR1 SGHTA and CDR2 FQGNSA come from the germline V gene. The CDR3 contains 15 residues. CDR3 sequence: CASSSPGQTNGKLFF. The CDR3 DNA sequence: TGTGCCAGCAGTTCCCCCGGACAGACTAATGGAAAACTGTTTTTT. The whole variable domain, remainder taken from reference TRBV7-2 and TRBJ1-4, is GAGVSQSPSNKVTEKGKDVELRCDPISGHTALYWYRQSLGQGLEFLIYFQGNSAPDKSGLPSDRFSAERTGGSVSTLTIQRTQQEDSAVYLCASSSPGQTNGKLFFGSGTQLSVL.

At least ten counts were recorded for this clonotype. This chain uses TRBV12-3 or TRBV12-4 with TRBJ1-1; maybe TRBD1 (5 bases). The V end lost 7 bases, the J end lost 0 bases, and 12 bases lay between the germline ends. There are 14 residues in the CDR3. In DNA, the CDR3 is TGTGCCAGCACCAGGGACGGACTGAACACTGAAGCTTTCTTT. It yields the protein CASTRDGLNTEAFF.

Remarks on this clonotype: A much larger clone sits a single nucleotide away, making a read error possible. The chain links TRBV6-6 to TRBJ1-2; D gene ambiguous. V dropped 6 bases and J dropped 3 bases, with 8 bases sitting between them. There are 12 residues in the CDR3. CDR1 is MNHNY, CDR2 SVGAGI, per germline (reference sequence). DNA for the CDR3: TGTGCCAGCAGAAAAAGGGACTATGGCTACACCTTC. Protein: CASRKRDYGYTF.

This clonotype was seen once. This sequence joins TRBV12-3 or TRBV12-4 and TRBJ1-2; D perhaps matches TRBD1 (5 bases). The CDR3 is made up of 18 amino acids. Trimming removed 3 bases from V and 2 bases from J, with 22 bases in between. For the CDR3, the DNA is TGTGCCAGCAGTTTGGACAAGGAAGAACTTGGGCAGAACTATGGCTACACCTTC. Translated, it gives CASSLDKEELGQNYGYTF.

J is TRBJ1-6 and V is TRBV7-9; 7 nucleotides align to TRBD1. CDR3 length equals 15 residues. Losses at the gene ends were 5 bases for V and 9 bases for J; bases not matched to a gene: 10. CDR1 is SEHNR and CDR2 is FQNEAQ in the germline V gene (reference sequence). CDR3 in amino acids: CASSPKTGKGSPLHF. In nucleotides, the CDR3 is TGTGCCAGCAGCCCAAAGACAGGGAAGGGTTCACCCCTCCACTTT.

V and J are TRBV9 and TRBJ1-1, with a weak D call TRBD1 (6 bases). CDR3 size: 17 residues. Germline values: CDR1 SGDLS, CDR2 YYNGEE. Trimming took 0 bases from V and 0 from J, leaving 15 bases between them. This CDR3 is CASSVGGRGGVNTEAFF. CDR3 nucleotides: TGTGCCAGCAGCGTAGGGGGCAGGGGCGGTGTGAACACTGAAGCTTTCTTT.

This clonotype has ten or more counts. This chain connects TRBV2 to TRBJ1-4; perhaps TRBD1 as D (5 bases). This CDR3 has 13 amino acids. Germline V lookup: CDR1 SNHLY, CDR2 FYNNEI. Trimming took off 7 bases at V and 8 bases at J, with 14 bases between the two ends. The CDR3 DNA sequence: TGTGCCAGCAATAGGGACCGCCGGGAAAAACTGTTTTTT. Residues: CASNRDRREKLFF. The whole variable domain, remainder taken from reference TRBV2 and TRBJ1-4, is EPEVTQTPSHQVTQMGQEVILRCVPISNHLYFYWYRQILGQKVEFLVSFYNNEISEKSEIFDDQFSVERPDGSNFTLKIRSTKLEDSAMYFCASNRDRREKLFFGSGTQLSVL.